This T cell receptor beta chain comes out of a study of T cells in Graves' hyperthyroidism and ophthalmopathy. The authors deemed Graves' hyperthyroidism stable absent ophthalmopathy progression within 18 months. Diagnoses used clinical symptoms, serum thyroxine and TRAb, thyroid ultrasound and orbital computed tomography. RNA transcripts gave rise to amplified TCR beta CDR3 regions. First-round RT-PCR targeting the TCR CDR3 was performed with the HTBI primer set. One entry per CDR3 protein, called by TCRdb with MiXCR from the multiplex PCR reads. The sample comprises 250,000 to 350,000 distinct CDR3 sequences, approximately 17% of which are singletons, and approximately 33% rests with the top ten. Study results and limitations: Most clonotypes expanded in the thyroid (above 0.001) were also present in blood.

This clonotype has a count of ten or more. Its antigen is unidentified. Germline V lookup: CDR1 MNHNS, CDR2 SASEGT. Trimming took 3 bases from V and 7 from J; bases not matched to a gene: 4. This CDR3 contains 15 residues. Sequencing was carried out using blood. V is TRBV6-1 and J is TRBJ2-2, with 11 bases matching TRBD2. This TCR was sampled from a man aged 25-40 years with Graves' hyperthyroidism. The CDR3 sequence: CASSDPGTSGGELFF. The CDR3 nucleotides are TGTGCCAGCAGTGATCCCGGGACTAGCGGCGGGGAGCTGTTTTTT.